A single sample gave rise to the 16 T cell receptor beta chains below, sequenced in a study of cytomegalovirus exposure and HLA in healthy donors. The table came from immunoSEQ multiplex PCR; TCRdb's copy has only in-frame clones and leaves some out. The data hold under 200,000 clones, with about 90% observed a single time. The sample taken for sequencing was PBMCs. These TCRs come from a young woman in good health and CMV-seropositive.

V and J are TRBV7-9 and TRBJ2-7; 13 bases are shared with TRBD2. Germline CDR1 reads SEHNR; CDR2 reads FQNEAQ (reference sequence). The V and J ends lost 4 bases and 3 bases, in that order; junction bases with no gene match: 12. The CDR3 extends over 18 amino acids. CDR3 DNA: TGTGCCAGCAGCTCCTTACTACTAGCGGGAGGGCGCTACTACGAGCAGTACTTC. Protein product: CASSSLLLAGGRYYEQYF.

This chain links TRBV6-5 with TRBJ2-4; 10 bases fit TRBD1. The CDR3 totals 15 residues. The junction had 1 base not matched to a gene; V was cut back by 0 bases and J by 5 bases. Germline CDR1 MNHEY, CDR2 SVGAGI. The CDR3 DNA reads as TGTGCCAGCAGTTACTCCGGGACAGGGGAAAACATTCAGTACTTC. Its protein is CASSYSGTGENIQYF.

The genes are TRBV18 and TRBJ1-5, with D possibly TRBD1 on 6 matching bases. The length of the CDR3 is 16 residues. The germline V and J ends were trimmed by 0 bases and 3 bases, with 12 bases remaining between them. Looked up from germline, CDR1 is KGHSH and CDR2 is LQKENI. The CDR3 here is CASSPPGTFFNQPQHF. For the CDR3, the DNA is TGTGCCAGCTCACCACCCGGGACATTCTTCAATCAGCCCCAGCATTTT. The variable domain in full, completed from reference TRBV18 and TRBJ1-5, reads NAGVMQNPRHLVRRRGQEARLRCSPMKGHSHVYWYRQLPEEGLKFMVYLQKENIIDESGMPKERFSAEFPKEGPSILRIQQVVRGDSAAYFCASSPPGTFFNQPQHFGDGTRLSIL.

The gene calls are TRBV29-1 and TRBJ2-7; D unresolved. CDR1 SQVTM and CDR2 ANQGSEA come from the germline V gene. Deletions cut 5 bases from V and 1 base from J, with 6 bases between. This CDR3 contains 11 residues. The CDR3 loop is CSVYSSYEQYF. CDR3 sequence (DNA): TGCAGCGTTTACAGTTCCTACGAGCAGTACTTC.

The chain links TRBV4-2 to TRBJ2-3; D perhaps matches TRBD2 (5 bases). V shed 0 bases and J shed 6 bases, with 13 bases lying between them. The CDR3 sequence is 15 residues long. CDR1 and CDR2 (germline): LGHNA, YNFKEQ. CDR3 coding DNA: TGTGCCAGCAGCCAAGAAATCTGGCGGGCCGATACGCAGTATTTT. It translates to CASSQEIWRADTQYF.

J is TRBJ2-7 and V is TRBV27, with TRBD2 matching 7 bases. Per the germline V gene, CDR1 is MNHEY and CDR2 is SMNVEV (reference sequence). This CDR3 spans 14 amino acids. V lost 0 bases and J lost 3; bases outside the gene matches: 2. The CDR3 coding sequence is TGTGCCAGCAGTTTATCGGCTAGCGGCTACGAGCAGTACTTC. Amino acid sequence: CASSLSASGYEQYF.

This clone has only a few counts. This rearrangement joins TRBV29-1 to TRBJ2-5, with no clear D. V lost 6 bases to trimming and J lost 9 bases, with 11 bases between them. CDR1 SQVTM and CDR2 ANQGSEA come from the germline V gene. The CDR3 totals 10 residues. The CDR3 sequence: CSVDSWAQYF. The CDR3 region has the DNA TGCAGCGTGGATAGCTGGGCCCAGTACTTC.

This sequence joins TRBV27 and TRBJ2-2; 8 bases are shared with TRBD2. CDR1 is MNHEY, CDR2 SMNVEV, per germline (reference sequence). The CDR3 consists of 18 residues. Losses at the gene ends were 2 bases for V and 5 bases for J; bases not matched to a gene: 13. As DNA, the CDR3 is TGTGCCAGCAGTTTAGAAGGACTAGCAGCATCCTATACCGGGGAGCTGTTTTTT. This codes for CASSLEGLAASYTGELFF.

In its sample, this clone was seen once. The chain links TRBV27 to TRBJ1-4; 11 positions agree with TRBD1. Trimming removed 5 bases from V and 7 bases from J; junction bases left unmatched: 24. From germline, CDR1 is MNHEY and CDR2 SMNVEV (reference sequence). There are 21 residues in the CDR3. This chain's CDR3 is CASSRRSLDRGPGAWSEKLFF. CDR3 in DNA: TGTGCCAGCAGTCGACGTTCGTTGGACAGGGGGCCCGGTGCATGGAGTGAAAAACTGTTTTTT.

J is TRBJ1-1 and V is TRBV28; 9 nucleotides align to TRBD1. The ends lost 4 bases at V and 0 bases at J; junction bases unmatched: 6. The CDR3 consists of 16 residues. The germline gives CDR1 MDHEN, CDR2 SYDVKM. The chain's CDR3 is CASSYTGGVVNTEAFF. DNA of the CDR3: TGTGCCAGCAGTTACACAGGGGGCGTTGTGAACACTGAAGCTTTCTTT.

This clone came up once. This chain joins TRBV27 and TRBJ2-2; D is unresolved. Per the germline V gene, CDR1 is MNHEY and CDR2 is SMNVEV (reference sequence). The CDR3 is 12 amino acids. The V end was cut by 2 bases, the J end by 9 bases, with 7 bases between. The CDR3 here is CASSLPGWELFF. The CDR3 region has the DNA TGTGCCAGCAGTTTACCCGGGTGGGAGCTGTTTTTT.

J is TRBJ2-7 and V is TRBV7-9; 7 nucleotides agree with TRBD2. This CDR3 region has 16 residues. Germline V gene sequence: CDR1 SEHNR, CDR2 FQNEAQ (reference sequence). V gave up 4 bases and J gave up 0 bases; unmatched junction bases: 9. This chain's CDR3 is CASSSLREGSSYEQYF. The CDR3 coding sequence is TGTGCCAGCAGCTCCCTGAGGGAGGGCAGCTCCTACGAGCAGTACTTC.

The genes are TRBV5-6 and TRBJ1-2, with 10 positions matching TRBD1. Losses at the gene ends were 4 bases for V and 5 bases for J; bases not matched to a gene: 5. This CDR3 spans 14 amino acids. Germline V lookup: CDR1 SGHDT, CDR2 YYEEEE. For the CDR3, the DNA is TGTGCCAGCAGCGCCCCGGGACAGGGGTATGGCTACACCTTC. The encoded protein is CASSAPGQGYGYTF.

In DNA, the CDR3 is TGTGCCAGCAGCGTAGGGGCCAGGCCTCACAATGAGCAGTTCTTC. It is translated as CASSVGARPHNEQFF. This chain joins TRBV9 and TRBJ2-1, with no clear D. This CDR3 comprises 15 residues. The V end lost 0 bases, the J end lost 5 bases, and 12 bases lay between the germline ends. Germline-derived CDR1 and CDR2 are SGDLS and YYNGEE. Using reference TRBV9 and TRBJ2-1 for the parts outside the CDR3, the full variable domain is DSGVTQTPKHLITATGQRVTLRCSPRSGDLSVYWYQQSLDQGLQFLIQYYNGEERAKGNILERFSAQQFPDLHSELNLSSLELGDSALYFCASSVGARPHNEQFFGPGTRLTVL.

This sequence joins TRBV28 and TRBJ2-2; TRBD2 agrees at 8 bases. This CDR3 comprises 15 residues. Germline CDR1 MDHEN, CDR2 SYDVKM. V lost 5 bases, J lost 6 bases, and 8 bases stayed unmatched. CDR3 sequence (DNA): TGTGCCAGCAGTCTCGGACTAGCTTGGCCCGGGGAGCTGTTTTTT. As protein: CASSLGLAWPGELFF. The complete variable domain, with remaining parts taken from reference TRBV28 and TRBJ2-2, reads DVKVTQSSRYLVKRTGEKVFLECVQDMDHENMFWYRQDPGLGLRLIYFSYDVKMKEKGDIPEGYSVSREKKERFSLILESASTNQTSMYLCASSLGLAWPGELFFGEGSRLTVL.

The V gene is TRBV6-5, the J gene TRBJ2-1; possible D gene TRBD1, 8 bases. The germline gives CDR1 MNHEY, CDR2 SVGAGI. This CDR3 comprises 16 residues. V was pared by 4 bases and J by 10 bases, with 23 bases between. The CDR3 DNA reads TGTGCCAGCAGTTCCGGGGGGACAGGCCCCTCGGGGGAGCAGTTCTTC. Amino acid sequence: CASSSGGTGPSGEQFF.